This entry concerns a single T cell receptor (beta chain). Its antigen is still unknown. No base quality values were provided; no much bigger clone lies one nucleotide off. Using the deep immunoSEQ assay, TCR CDR3 regions were amplified from genomic DNA by multiplex PCR. For each cell subset, the extracted genomic DNA was distributed evenly across all wells of several immunoSEQ 96-well plates, and each plate served as one replicate. For sorted subsets, about 0.2 ug genomic DNA, equal to tens of thousands of T cell genomes, was loaded into each replicate PCR. Purified libraries were measured with a Qubit 3.0 fluorometer, size-checked on a Bioanalyzer 2100, and measured again with the KAPA Library Quantification kit. Each immunoSEQ 96-well plate was sequenced on its own single-read 150-cycle Illumina NextSeq 550 flow cell. The original methods were these. Because the immunoSEQ output held only junctional sequences and lacked quality scores, the filtering could not match the filtering applied to full-length reads. To assign V/J genes and CDR3, sequences were annotated using PyIR, a Python wrapper for IgBLAST v1.9, with IMGT germline references. Reads were removed for weak V/J assignments (E-value above 1e-6), missing CDR3, stop codons, out-of-frame junctions, or ambiguous translated residues. V3J clonotypes were defined as sequences sharing an identical inferred V gene, J gene, and CDR3 amino acid sequence. To compute the percentage overlap between repertoires, the number of shared unique clonotypes was divided by the size of the smaller repertoire. Repertoire richness was assessed with RTK rarefaction, the Chao1 estimator, and Recon v2.1 estimates of unobserved clonotypes. OLGA was used to compute generation probabilities for all TCRbeta clonotypes that the gDNA method yielded from a few donors. The source is immuneACCESS, and TCRdb retained only in-frame sequences with V and J called. Part of the clones is not carried over; for the studies checked, unresolved V genes explain less than half of this, and the remainder is unexplained. V, J and clone size were drawn from that table, and D and trimming were deduced from the DNA. The sample yields a few hundred thousand clones; just over 65% were counted once. The ten top clones hold around 10% of the sample.

As encoded in the germline V gene, CDR1 is MGHRA while CDR2 is YSYEKL. At the junction V is shortened by 4 bases and J by 2 bases, with 14 bases in between. Its CDR3 holds 16 amino acids, cysteine through phenylalanine. The entry retains the CDR3 DNA only, 48 bases that are in frame from base 1. The data originate from a study of shared clonotypes between healthy human individuals (dated by TCRdb to about 2020). Background for the entire study: A few men and a couple of women, aged 18 to 49 years, made up the cohort. For each donor, CD4 naive and CD4 memory were each given three plates, CD8 naive was given two plates, and CD8 memory was given one plate. To estimate repertoire size and how much clonotypes are shared between individuals, the study performed deep sequencing of blood TCR repertoires from roughly five healthy adults. Libraries were prepared and TCR repertoires were sequenced by different laboratories using diverse techniques, in order to increase sequencing depth and limit assay-specific biases. Each donor's leukapheresis produced roughly between about 0.8 and 8.9 billion PBMCs.

Healthy HIV-negative adults with no recently reported acute infections or vaccinations were included as donors. All donors were Caucasian adults living in Nashville, Tennessee, USA. CD4+ T cells were enriched through magnetic negative selection, after which naive cells were positively selected on CD45RA and the remaining negative fraction served as the memory subset. Blood was collected by leukapheresis, and PBMCs were isolated by Ficoll-Histopaque density gradient centrifugation and then cryopreserved in liquid nitrogen vapor phase. Analytical flow cytometry was used to check the purity and quantity of every magnetically sorted T cell population. Genomic DNA was isolated from each sorted fraction and quantified by UV absorbance on a Nanodrop 2000c. General study outcomes and caveats: Even with the large sequencing depth, rarefaction of the sorted-subset datasets indicated that sequencing was incomplete. Larger estimated clonotype richness was generally found for naive subsets than for memory subsets. Because the study included a small number of donors, the genetic and exposure-history diversity represented was limited. Clonotypes shared by all four sorted-subset donors showed higher generation probabilities than non-shared clonotypes. Pairwise subsampling led to the expectation that sequencing depth would affect the degree of clonotype sharing among donors. Sampling was restricted to blood, and TCR repertoires in tissues likely differ from the TCR repertoires found in blood. When a handful of donors were compared, the shared fraction of clonotypes was about 5% for naive CD4, around 4% for naive CD8, 2% to 2.5% for memory CD4, and under 0.5% for memory CD8.

The chain is encoded by TRBV4-1 joined to TRBJ1-4, with an unclear D gene assignment. This clonotype was obtained from a man aged 25-40 years in good health. Source material: memory CD4+ T cells sorted from blood. According to the study, the label for this sample's cell subset or site signals: CD45RA-negative fraction. The encoded CDR3 is CASSPERAGTNEKLFF. The nucleotide sequence is given as TGCGCCAGCAGCCCCGAGAGGGCGGGCACTAATGAAAAACTGTTTTTT.